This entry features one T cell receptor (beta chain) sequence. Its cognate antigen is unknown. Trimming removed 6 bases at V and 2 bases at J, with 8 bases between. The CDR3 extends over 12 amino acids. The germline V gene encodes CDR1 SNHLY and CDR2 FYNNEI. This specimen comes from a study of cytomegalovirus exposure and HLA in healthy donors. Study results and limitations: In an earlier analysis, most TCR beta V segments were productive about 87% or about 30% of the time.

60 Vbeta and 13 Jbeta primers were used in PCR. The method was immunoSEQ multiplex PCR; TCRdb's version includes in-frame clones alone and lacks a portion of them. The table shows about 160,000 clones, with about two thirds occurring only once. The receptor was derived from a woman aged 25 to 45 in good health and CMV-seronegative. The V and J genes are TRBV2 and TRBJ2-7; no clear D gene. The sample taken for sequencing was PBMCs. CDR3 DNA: TGTGCCAGCAGAGTCAGTCCCTACGAGCAGTACTTC. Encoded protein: CASRVSPYEQYF.